This TCR beta chain is drawn from a study of blood T cell repertoires in COVID-19. As handled by the study authors: It was from reference gene primer amplification that nucleated cell counts were estimated. Profiling relied on immunoSEQ multiplex PCR, and the TCRdb table lists in-frame clones only, not all of them. That table is the source of V, J and clone size, and D and trimming were worked out from the DNA. The sample carries 45,000 to 55,000 clones, roughly 84% recorded once. The germline V gene encodes CDR1 LGHDT and CDR2 YNNKEL (reference sequence). The CDR3 extends over 16 amino acids. The J segment lost 5 bases and the V segment lost 4 bases, leaving 9 bases of the junction unmatched.

The origin of this receptor is a man over 45 with acute or convalescent COVID-19. The rearrangement joins TRBV3-1 (or the pseudogene TRBV3-2) to TRBJ2-3; 10 positions agree with TRBD1. Material: peripheral blood. CDR3 coding DNA: TGTGCCAGCAGCCCCAGGGGGACAGGGGTCGGAGATACGCAGTATTTT. Its protein product is CASSPRGTGVGDTQYF.